This T cell receptor (beta chain) comes out of a study of blood T cell repertoires in COVID-19 (TCRdb year 2020). About the full investigation: Samples from collaborators originated in the United States, Italy and Spain and spanned both the acute and convalescent phases of COVID-19. The prospective study material was composed of cDNA or gDNA derived from T cells, B-cell-depleted T cells, or PBMCs. The dataset comprised deeply sampled blood TCRbeta repertoires from subjects exposed to, actively infected with, or recovered from COVID-19. The repertoires were released in a freely available public database intended as a resource for research on the immune response to SARS-CoV-2. The samples were drawn from the first 160 participants of the ongoing ImmuneRACE study and from under 1,500 subjects provided by 6 global collaborators. Sample metadata almost always included a de-identified subject ID, COVID-19 status, age in years and sex. HLA class I and class II types, where available, came from metadata supplied by the sample provider rather than from assay-based typing.

The immunoSEQ Assay, a bias-controlled multiplex PCR, was used to amplify TCRbeta CDR3 regions from genomic DNA. The published analysis was carried out like this. The number of nucleated cells in each sample was estimated from the amplification of reference gene primers within the assay. To quantify the absolute abundance of each unique TCRbeta CDR3 rearrangement, sequence reads were collapsed and filtered. Productive Simpson clonality was computed per sample as the square root of Simpson's diversity index over productive rearrangements. The source is immuneACCESS, and TCRdb retained only in-frame sequences with V and J called. Part of the clones is not carried over; for the studies checked, unresolved V genes explain less than half of this, and the remainder is unexplained. The DNA gave D and trimming, while V, J and clone size come from that table. The sample table shows 250,000 to 400,000 clones, and about 91% are seen once. The leading ten clones occupy 1.5% to 2% of the sample.

One collaborating source in Seattle enrolled patients during active infection and followed them longitudinally through the course of disease. Each collaborating institution followed its own protocols to collect whole blood in K2EDTA tubes. For TCRbeta analysis, collaborators shipped samples as frozen whole blood, isolated PBMCs, or DNA extracted from either of those sample types. As regards this clone: The antigen it binds to is not known. No much larger clone exists at a distance of one base, and base qualities are not known.

Broader findings and caveats from the paper: The quantity of clinical and demographic metadata differed by source and by participant and was supplied without curation.

The CDR3 sequence holds 14 residues, the cysteine and phenylalanine included. The only DNA kept is the CDR3, 42 bases in frame from the first base. Trimming costs V 4 bases and J 8 bases, and their ends lie 14 bases apart. The germline V gene yields SGHTA for CDR1 and FQGNSA for CDR2. Here the chain combines TRBV7-2 and TRBJ1-4; possibly the D gene is TRBD1, per 6 matching bases. The sample taken for sequencing was peripheral blood. The source is a woman aged 30 to 39 with COVID-19, enrolled during active disease. The DNA sequence is given as TGTGCCAGCAGCTCCTCAGGGGCTAGGGAAAAACTGTTTTTT. Its translation reads: CASSSSGAREKLFF.